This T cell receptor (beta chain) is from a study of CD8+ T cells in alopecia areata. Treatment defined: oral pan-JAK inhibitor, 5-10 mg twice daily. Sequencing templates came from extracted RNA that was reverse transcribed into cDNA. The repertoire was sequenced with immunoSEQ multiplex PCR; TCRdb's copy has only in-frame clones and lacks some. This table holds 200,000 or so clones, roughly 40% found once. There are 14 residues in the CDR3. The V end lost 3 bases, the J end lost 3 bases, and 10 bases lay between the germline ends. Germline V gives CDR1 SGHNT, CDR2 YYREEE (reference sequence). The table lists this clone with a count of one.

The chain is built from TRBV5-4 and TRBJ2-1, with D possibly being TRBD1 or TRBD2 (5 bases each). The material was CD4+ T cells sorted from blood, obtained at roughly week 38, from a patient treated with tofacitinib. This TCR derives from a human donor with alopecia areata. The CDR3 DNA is TGTGCCAGCAGCTCTAGCAGGGACTACAATGAGCAGTTCTTC. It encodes CASSSSRDYNEQFF.